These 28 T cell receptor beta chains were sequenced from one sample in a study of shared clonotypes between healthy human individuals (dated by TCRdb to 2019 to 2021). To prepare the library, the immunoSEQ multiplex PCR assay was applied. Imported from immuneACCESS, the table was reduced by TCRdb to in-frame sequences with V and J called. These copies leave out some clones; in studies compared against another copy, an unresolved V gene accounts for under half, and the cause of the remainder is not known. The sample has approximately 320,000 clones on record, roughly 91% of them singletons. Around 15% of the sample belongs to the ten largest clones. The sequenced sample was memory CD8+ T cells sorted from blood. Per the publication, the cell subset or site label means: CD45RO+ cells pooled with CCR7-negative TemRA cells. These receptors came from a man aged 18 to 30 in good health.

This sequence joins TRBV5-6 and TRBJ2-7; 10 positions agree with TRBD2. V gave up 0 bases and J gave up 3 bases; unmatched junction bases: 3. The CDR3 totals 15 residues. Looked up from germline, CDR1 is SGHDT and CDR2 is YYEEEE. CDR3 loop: CASSLELAGHYEQYF. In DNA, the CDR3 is TGTGCCAGCAGCTTGGAACTAGCGGGACACTACGAGCAGTACTTC.

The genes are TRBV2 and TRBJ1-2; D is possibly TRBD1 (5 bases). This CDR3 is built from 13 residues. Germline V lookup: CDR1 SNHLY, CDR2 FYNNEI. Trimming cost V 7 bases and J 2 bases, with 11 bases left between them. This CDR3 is CASNPTENYGYTF. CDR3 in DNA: TGTGCCAGCAACCCGACAGAGAACTATGGCTACACCTTC.

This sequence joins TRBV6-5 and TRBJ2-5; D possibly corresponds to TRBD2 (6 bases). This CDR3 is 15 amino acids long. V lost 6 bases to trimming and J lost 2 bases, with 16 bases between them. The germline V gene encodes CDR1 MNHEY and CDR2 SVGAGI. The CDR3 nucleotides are TGTGCCAGCAGACTAGATTACGGGACTCAAGAGACCCAGTACTTC. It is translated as CASRLDYGTQETQYF.

CDR3: CASSLASGEQYF. CDR3 nucleotide sequence: TGTGCCAGCAGCTTGGCGTCGGGGGAGCAGTACTTC. V and J are TRBV5-6 and TRBJ2-7; D perhaps matches TRBD2 (5 bases). Germline V gene lookup returns CDR1 SGHDT and CDR2 YYEEEE. V lost 0 bases, J lost 7 bases, and 8 bases lay in between. The CDR3 is made up of 12 amino acids.

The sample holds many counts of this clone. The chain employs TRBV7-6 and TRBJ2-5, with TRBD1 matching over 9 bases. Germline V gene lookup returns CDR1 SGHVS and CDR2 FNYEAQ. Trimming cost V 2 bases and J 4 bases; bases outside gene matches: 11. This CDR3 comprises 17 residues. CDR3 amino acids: CASSLTPPDRGRETQYF. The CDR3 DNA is TGTGCCAGCAGCTTAACACCCCCGGACAGGGGAAGAGAGACCCAGTACTTC. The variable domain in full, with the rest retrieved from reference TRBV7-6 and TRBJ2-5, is GAGVSQSPRYKVTKRGQDVALRCDPISGHVSLYWYRQALGQGPEFLTYFNYEAQQDKSGLPNDRFSAERPEGSISTLTIQRTEQRDSAMYRCASSLTPPDRGRETQYFGPGTRLLVL.

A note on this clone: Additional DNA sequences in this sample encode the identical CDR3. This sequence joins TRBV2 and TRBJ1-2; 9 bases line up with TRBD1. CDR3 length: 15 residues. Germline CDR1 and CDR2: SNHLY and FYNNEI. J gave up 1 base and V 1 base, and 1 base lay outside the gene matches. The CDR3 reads CASSEGTGDNYGYTF. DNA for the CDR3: TGTGCCAGCAGTGAAGGGACAGGGGATAACTATGGCTACACCTTC.

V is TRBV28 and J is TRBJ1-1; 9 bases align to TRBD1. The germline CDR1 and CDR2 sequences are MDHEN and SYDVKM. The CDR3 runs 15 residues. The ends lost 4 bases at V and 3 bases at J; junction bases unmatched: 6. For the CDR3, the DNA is TGTGCCAGCAGTTCAATACGACAGGGGGACACTGAAGCTTTCTTT. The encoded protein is CASSSIRQGDTEAFF. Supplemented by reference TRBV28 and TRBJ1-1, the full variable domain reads DVKVTQSSRYLVKRTGEKVFLECVQDMDHENMFWYRQDPGLGLRLIYFSYDVKMKEKGDIPEGYSVSREKKERFSLILESASTNQTSMYLCASSSIRQGDTEAFFGQGTRLTVV.

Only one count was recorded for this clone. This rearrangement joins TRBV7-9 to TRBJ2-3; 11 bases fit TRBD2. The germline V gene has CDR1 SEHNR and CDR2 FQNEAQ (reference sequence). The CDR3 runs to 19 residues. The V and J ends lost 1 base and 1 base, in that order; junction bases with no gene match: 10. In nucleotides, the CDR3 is TGTGCCAGCAGCTTAGGAGTAGCGGGGGGGCTAGAGGGCACAGATACGCAGTATTTT. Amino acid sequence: CASSLGVAGGLEGTDTQYF.

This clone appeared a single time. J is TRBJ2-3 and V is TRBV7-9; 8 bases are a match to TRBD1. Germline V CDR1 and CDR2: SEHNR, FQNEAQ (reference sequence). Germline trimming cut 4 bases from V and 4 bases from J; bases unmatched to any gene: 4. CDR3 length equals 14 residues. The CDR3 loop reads CASSSGQGADTQYF. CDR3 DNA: TGTGCCAGCAGCTCCGGACAGGGCGCAGATACGCAGTATTTT.

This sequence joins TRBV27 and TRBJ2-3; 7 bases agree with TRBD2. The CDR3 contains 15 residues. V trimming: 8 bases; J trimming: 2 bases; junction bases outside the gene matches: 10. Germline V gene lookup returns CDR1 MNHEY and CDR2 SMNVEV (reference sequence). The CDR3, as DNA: TGTGCCAGCGCCAAGTATGCGGGGGTCACAGATACGCAGTATTTT. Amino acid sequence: CASAKYAGVTDTQYF.

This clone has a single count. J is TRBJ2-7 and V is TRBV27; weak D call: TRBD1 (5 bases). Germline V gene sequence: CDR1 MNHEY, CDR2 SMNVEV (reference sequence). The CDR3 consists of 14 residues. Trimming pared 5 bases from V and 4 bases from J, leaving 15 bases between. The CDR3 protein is CASSPQGKGYEQYF. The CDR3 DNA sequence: TGTGCCAGCAGTCCCCAGGGAAAGGGTTACGAGCAGTACTTC.

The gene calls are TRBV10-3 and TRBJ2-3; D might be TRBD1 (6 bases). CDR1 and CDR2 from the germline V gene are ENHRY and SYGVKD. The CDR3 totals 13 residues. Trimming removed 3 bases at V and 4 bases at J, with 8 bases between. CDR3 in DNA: TGTGCCATCAGTGACAGGGGACCAGATACGCAGTATTTT. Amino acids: CAISDRGPDTQYF.

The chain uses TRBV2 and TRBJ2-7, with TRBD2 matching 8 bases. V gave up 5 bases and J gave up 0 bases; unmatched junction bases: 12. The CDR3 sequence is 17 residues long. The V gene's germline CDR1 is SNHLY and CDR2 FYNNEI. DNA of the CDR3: TGTGCCAGCAGTCCGAACAGCCGGACTAGCCTCTCCTACGAGCAGTACTTC. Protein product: CASSPNSRTSLSYEQYF.

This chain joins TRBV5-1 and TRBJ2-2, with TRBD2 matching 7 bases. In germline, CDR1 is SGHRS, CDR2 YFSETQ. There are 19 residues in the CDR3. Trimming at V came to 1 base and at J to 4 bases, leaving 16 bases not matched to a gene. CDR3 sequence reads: CASSLFWDYWSPGTGELFF. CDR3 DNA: TGCGCCAGCAGCTTGTTTTGGGACTATTGGTCCCCCGGCACCGGGGAGCTGTTTTTT.

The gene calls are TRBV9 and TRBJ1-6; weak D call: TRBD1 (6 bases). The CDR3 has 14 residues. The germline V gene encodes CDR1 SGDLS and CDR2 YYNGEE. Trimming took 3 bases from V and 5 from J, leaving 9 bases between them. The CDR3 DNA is TGTGCCAGCAGCGGTCGACAGGATAATTCACCCCTCCACTTT. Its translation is CASSGRQDNSPLHF.

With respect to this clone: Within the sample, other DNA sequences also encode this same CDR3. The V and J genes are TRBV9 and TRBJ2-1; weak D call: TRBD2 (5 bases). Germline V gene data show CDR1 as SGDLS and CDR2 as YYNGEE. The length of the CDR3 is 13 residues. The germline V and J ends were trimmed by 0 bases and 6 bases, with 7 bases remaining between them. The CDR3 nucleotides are TGTGCCAGCAGCGTAGCAACTAGCAATGAGCAGTTCTTC. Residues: CASSVATSNEQFF.

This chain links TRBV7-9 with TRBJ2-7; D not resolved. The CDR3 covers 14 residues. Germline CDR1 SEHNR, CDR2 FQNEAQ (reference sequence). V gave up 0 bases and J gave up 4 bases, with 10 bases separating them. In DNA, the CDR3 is TGTGCCAGCAGCTTAGCCCCCTCCCCATACGAGCAGTACTTC. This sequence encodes CASSLAPSPYEQYF.

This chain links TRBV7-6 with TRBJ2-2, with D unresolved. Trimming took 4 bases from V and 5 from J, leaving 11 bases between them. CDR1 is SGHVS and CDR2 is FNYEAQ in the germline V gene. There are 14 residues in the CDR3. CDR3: CASSYGPYTGELFF. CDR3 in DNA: TGTGCCAGCAGCTATGGACCGTATACCGGGGAGCTGTTTTTT. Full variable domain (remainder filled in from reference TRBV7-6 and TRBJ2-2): GAGVSQSPRYKVTKRGQDVALRCDPISGHVSLYWYRQALGQGPEFLTYFNYEAQQDKSGLPNDRFSAERPEGSISTLTIQRTEQRDSAMYRCASSYGPYTGELFFGEGSRLTVL.

This CDR3 reads CASSPRGRLLQETQYF. CDR3 DNA sequence: TGTGCCAGCAGTCCAAGAGGCAGGCTATTACAAGAGACCCAGTACTTC. V usage is TRBV27 and J usage is TRBJ2-5; D ambiguous. The CDR3 length is 16 residues. Germline loops: CDR1 MNHEY, CDR2 SMNVEV (reference sequence). V was trimmed by 5 bases and J by 2 bases, leaving 18 bases between them.

The CDR3 DNA follows: TGTGCCAGCAGTTTTGACAGGCCCACTGAAGCTTTCTTT. The encoded protein is CASSFDRPTEAFF. The V gene is TRBV6-1, the J gene TRBJ1-1; maybe TRBD1 (6 bases). The germline CDR1 and CDR2 sequences are MNHNS and SASEGT. V dropped 5 bases and J dropped 4 bases, with 11 bases sitting between them. The CDR3 loop spans 13 amino acids.

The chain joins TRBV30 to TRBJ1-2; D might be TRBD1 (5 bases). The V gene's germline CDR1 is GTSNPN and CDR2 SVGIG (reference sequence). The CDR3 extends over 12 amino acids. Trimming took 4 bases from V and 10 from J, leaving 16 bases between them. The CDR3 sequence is CAWTEAGIDYTF. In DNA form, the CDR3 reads TGTGCCTGGACAGAAGCAGGGATCGACTACACCTTC.

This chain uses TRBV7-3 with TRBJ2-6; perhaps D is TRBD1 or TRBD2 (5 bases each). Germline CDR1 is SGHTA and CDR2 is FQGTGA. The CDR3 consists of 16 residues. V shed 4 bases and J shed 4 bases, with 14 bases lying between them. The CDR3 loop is CASSSWDLSGANVLTF. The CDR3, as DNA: TGTGCCAGCAGCTCCTGGGACCTCTCGGGGGCCAACGTCCTGACTTTC.

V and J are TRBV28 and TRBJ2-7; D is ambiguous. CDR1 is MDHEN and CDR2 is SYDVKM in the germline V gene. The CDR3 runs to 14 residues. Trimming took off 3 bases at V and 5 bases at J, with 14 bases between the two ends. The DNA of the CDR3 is TGTGCCAGCAGTTTGGTGGGATATCGTGACGAGCAGTACTTC. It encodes CASSLVGYRDEQYF.

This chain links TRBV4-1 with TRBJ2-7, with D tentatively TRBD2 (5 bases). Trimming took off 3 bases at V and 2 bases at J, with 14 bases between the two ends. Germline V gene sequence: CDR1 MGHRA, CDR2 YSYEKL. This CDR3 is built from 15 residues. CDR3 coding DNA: TGCGCCAGCAGCCAGTCCCCAGCGGCAACCTACGAGCAGTACTTC. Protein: CASSQSPAATYEQYF.

The CDR3 coding sequence is TGTGCCAGCAGCTTAGTGGGCAAGACCTACGAGCAGTACTTC. Translated, it gives CASSLVGKTYEQYF. V gene TRBV7-8 combines with J gene TRBJ2-7; D remains unclear. Looked up from germline, CDR1 is SGHVS and CDR2 is FQNEAQ. This CDR3 has 14 amino acids. Trimming removed 1 base from V and 2 bases from J, with 9 bases in between.

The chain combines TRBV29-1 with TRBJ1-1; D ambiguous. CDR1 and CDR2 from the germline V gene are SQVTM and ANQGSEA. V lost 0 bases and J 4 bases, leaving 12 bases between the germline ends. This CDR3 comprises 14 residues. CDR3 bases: TGCAGCGTTGAAGATCATAGCAGGACCACTGAAGCTTTCTTT. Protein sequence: CSVEDHSRTTEAFF.

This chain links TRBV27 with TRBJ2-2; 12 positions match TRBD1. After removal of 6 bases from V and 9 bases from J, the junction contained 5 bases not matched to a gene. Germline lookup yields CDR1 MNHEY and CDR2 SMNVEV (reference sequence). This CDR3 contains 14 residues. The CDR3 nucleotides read TGTGCCAGCAGCTCCGGGACAGGGGGCCGGGAGCTGTTTTTT. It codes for CASSSGTGGRELFF.

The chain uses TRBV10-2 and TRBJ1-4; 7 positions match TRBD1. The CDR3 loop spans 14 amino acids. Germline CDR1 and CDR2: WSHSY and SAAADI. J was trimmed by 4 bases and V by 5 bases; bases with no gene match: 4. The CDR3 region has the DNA TGCGCCAGCAGTACCGGGACAGATAATGAAAAACTGTTTTTT. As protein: CASSTGTDNEKLFF.